This T cell receptor (beta chain) was identified during a study of blood T cell repertoires in COVID-19. Study context: PBMCs, B-cell-depleted T cells, or T cells were the source of the cDNA or gDNA that made up the material.

V lost 3 bases, J lost 2 bases, and 14 bases lay in between. Germline V gene lookup returns CDR1 KGHDR and CDR2 SFDVKD. The CDR3 contains 16 residues. The method was immunoSEQ multiplex PCR; TCRdb's version includes in-frame clones alone and lacks a portion of them. In the table there are around 100,000 clones, almost 90% of which are singletons. The chain joins TRBV24-1 to TRBJ2-3; a weak D match, TRBD2 (6 bases). Sequencing used peripheral blood. The receptor was derived from a human donor in a cohort sampled during active COVID-19. The CDR3 sequence: CATSDNRDSTTDTQYF. The CDR3 nucleotides read TGTGCCACCAGTGATAACCGGGACTCTACCACAGATACGCAGTATTTT.